The 16 T cell receptor beta chains below were found in one sample sequenced in a study of blood T cell repertoires in COVID-19. This table comes from immunoSEQ multiplex PCR, and its TCRdb copy is limited to in-frame clones, with some not included. The sample lists about 94,000 clones; over 70% were seen once. Sequenced sample: peripheral blood. Receptor source: a human donor in a cohort sampled during active COVID-19.

J is TRBJ1-2 and V is TRBV5-1; D may be TRBD1 (6 bases). The germline gives CDR1 SGHRS, CDR2 YFSETQ. The CDR3 sequence is 15 residues long. Trimming removed 0 bases from V and 7 bases from J, with 16 bases in between. CDR3 bases: TGCGCCAGCAGCTTGGCCGGGCAGGGGATGGGTGGCTACACCTTC. This sequence encodes CASSLAGQGMGGYTF.

DNA of the CDR3: TGTGCCAGTAGTGGCAGGGGGAAGGGTCGGAATCAGCCCCAGCATTTT. This encodes CASSGRGKGRNQPQHF. The J gene is TRBJ1-5, the V gene TRBV19; TRBD1 aligns across 7 bases. The J segment lost 4 bases and the V segment lost 5 bases, leaving 11 bases of the junction unmatched. Germline assignment: CDR1 LNHDA and CDR2 SQIVND (reference sequence). The CDR3 totals 16 residues. The full variable domain, rest sourced from reference TRBV19 and TRBJ1-5, is DGGITQSPKYLFRKEGQNVTLSCEQNLNHDAMYWYRQDPGQGLRLIYYSQIVNDFQKGDIAEGYSVSREKKESFPLTVTSAQKNPTAFYLCASSGRGKGRNQPQHFGDGTRLSIL.

The chain employs TRBV6-5 and TRBJ1-5; the match to TRBD1 covers 9 bases. The V and J ends lost 4 bases and 7 bases, in that order; junction bases with no gene match: 8. The CDR3 spans 15 residues. Germline-derived CDR1 and CDR2 are MNHEY and SVGAGI. The CDR3 here is CASSWDRAVGQPQHF. For the CDR3, the DNA is TGTGCCAGCAGTTGGGACAGGGCGGTTGGGCAGCCCCAGCATTTT.

The CDR3 loop reads CASSLAHGELFF. DNA of the CDR3: TGTGCCAGCAGTTTGGCTCACGGGGAGCTGTTTTTT. This sequence joins TRBV28 and TRBJ2-2, with D unclear. V was pared by 3 bases and J by 7 bases, with 6 bases between. Germline V gives CDR1 MDHEN, CDR2 SYDVKM. The CDR3 length is 12 residues.

This clone has more than one count but fewer than ten. The chain couples TRBV4-2 to TRBJ1-5, with a weak D call TRBD1 (5 bases). This CDR3 comprises 15 residues. Per germline, CDR1 LGHNA and CDR2 YNFKEQ. Trimming took off 0 bases at V and 7 bases at J, with 13 bases between the two ends. CDR3 region: CASSQDPGVEQPQHF. CDR3 sequence (DNA): TGTGCCAGCAGCCAAGATCCGGGGGTGGAACAGCCCCAGCATTTT.

The CDR3, as DNA: TGTGCCAGCAGCCCTGGAACGACTAACAGCCAAGAGACCCAGTACTTC. Its protein is CASSPGTTNSQETQYF. This chain connects TRBV4-2 to TRBJ2-5; D might be TRBD2 (5 bases). The CDR3 contains 16 residues. Trimming left V 4 bases short and J 1 base short, with 16 bases between. Germline CDR1 LGHNA, CDR2 YNFKEQ.

The V and J genes are TRBV3-1 (or the pseudogene TRBV3-2) and TRBJ2-2; no clear D gene. This CDR3 contains 12 residues. Germline V gene lookup returns CDR1 LGHDT and CDR2 YNNKEL (reference sequence). The ends were cut back, 6 bases at V and 6 bases at J, with 8 bases in the middle. In DNA form, the CDR3 reads TGTGCCAGCAGTTTCGAGTCCGGGGAGCTGTTTTTT. Translation: CASSFESGELFF.

The chain is built from TRBV11-2 and TRBJ2-7; D gene unclear. Germline loops: CDR1 SGHAT, CDR2 FQNNGV. Trimming shortened V by 7 bases and J by 0 bases, and 10 bases separated the two germline ends. This CDR3 is 13 amino acids long. CDR3 sequence reads: CASKELDSYEQYF. The DNA for the CDR3 is TGTGCCAGCAAGGAGCTGGACTCCTACGAGCAGTACTTC.

The chain is built from TRBV2 and TRBJ2-3; 13 bases are a match to TRBD2. This CDR3 is built from 15 residues. Trimming took 4 bases from V and 4 from J; bases not matched to a gene: 2. The germline gives CDR1 SNHLY, CDR2 FYNNEI. The CDR3 sequence: CASSGTSGSPDTQYF. The DNA of the CDR3 is TGTGCCAGCAGTGGGACTAGCGGGAGCCCAGATACGCAGTATTTT.

This chain joins TRBV6-5 and TRBJ2-7; 11 bases are shared with TRBD2. V lost 7 bases, J lost 5 bases, and 10 bases stayed unmatched. The CDR3 sequence is 15 residues long. Germline V CDR1 and CDR2: MNHEY, SVGAGI. The CDR3 loop reads CASNRLAGRENEQYF. CDR3 sequence (DNA): TGTGCCAGCAACAGACTAGCGGGGAGAGAGAACGAGCAGTACTTC.

The chain has TRBV2 and TRBJ2-7; 15 bases agree with TRBD2. Germline V lookup: CDR1 SNHLY, CDR2 FYNNEI. The CDR3 has 18 amino acids. V lost 5 bases to trimming and J lost 2 bases; unmatched junction nucleotides: 10. CDR3 residues: CASSYRTSGRADPYEQYF. In DNA form, the CDR3 reads TGTGCCAGCAGTTACCGGACTAGCGGGAGGGCCGACCCCTACGAGCAGTACTTC. The full variable domain, in which reference TRBV2 and TRBJ2-7 provide the parts outside the CDR3, is EPEVTQTPSHQVTQMGQEVILRCVPISNHLYFYWYRQILGQKVEFLVSFYNNEISEKSEIFDDQFSVERPDGSNFTLKIRSTKLEDSAMYFCASSYRTSGRADPYEQYFGPGTRLTVT.

This chain links TRBV25-1 with TRBJ2-1, with D possibly matching TRBD1 (5 bases). CDR1 and CDR2 (germline): MGHDK, SYGVNS. V was clipped by 4 bases and J by 14 bases, with 18 bases between them. This CDR3 contains 13 residues. The CDR3 DNA reads TGTGCCAGCAGTGCCGGACATTCCGAATGGGAGTTCTTC. Translated, it gives CASSAGHSEWEFF.

In this sample, this clone turned up a few times. The gene calls are TRBV28 and TRBJ1-5, with D perhaps TRBD1 (6 bases). CDR3 length: 14 residues. Germline V lookup: CDR1 MDHEN, CDR2 SYDVKM. Trimming removed 3 bases from V and 12 bases from J, with 18 bases in between. The CDR3 sequence is CASSFTGQSIGQHF. The CDR3 region has the DNA TGTGCCAGCAGTTTTACAGGGCAATCAATCGGCCAGCATTTT.

The V and J genes are TRBV2 and TRBJ2-7, with D possibly TRBD2 on 5 matching bases. Germline-derived CDR1 and CDR2 are SNHLY and FYNNEI. V was cut by 6 bases and J by 0 bases, with 12 bases left in between. The CDR3 runs to 14 residues. The DNA for the CDR3 is TGTGCCAGCAGAGATAGCGCGTCCTCCTACGAGCAGTACTTC. Its translation is CASRDSASSYEQYF.

The J gene is TRBJ2-3, the V gene TRBV21-1; the table's D call, TRBD2, was not checked against the DNA. TRBV21-1 is shown as a pseudogene. This CDR3 has 19 amino acids. The DNA for the CDR3 is TGTGCCAGCAGCCTACGACCCGGGACTAGCGGGAGTTGTACAGATACGCAGTATTTT. Translation: CASSLRPGTSGSCTDTQYF.

V usage is TRBV9 and J usage is TRBJ1-4; 7 nucleotides match TRBD1. The CDR3 has 16 amino acids. Germline assignment: CDR1 SGDLS and CDR2 YYNGEE. The V and J ends lost 3 bases and 2 bases, in that order; junction bases with no gene match: 7. The CDR3 loop is CASSARQGFTNEKLFF. DNA of the CDR3: TGTGCCAGCAGCGCCCGACAGGGATTCACTAATGAAAAACTGTTTTTT. Together with reference TRBV9 and TRBJ1-4, the CDR3 gives the full variable domain: DSGVTQTPKHLITATGQRVTLRCSPRSGDLSVYWYQQSLDQGLQFLIQYYNGEERAKGNILERFSAQQFPDLHSELNLSSLELGDSALYFCASSARQGFTNEKLFFGSGTQLSVL.